The clone carrying this T cell receptor beta chain came up a few times. The antigen remains undetermined. Trimming cost V 6 bases and J 4 bases, with 21 bases left between them. The germline CDR1 and CDR2 sequences are SQVTM and ANQGSEA. The CDR3 is 15 amino acids. The data were obtained in a study of metastatic and nonmetastatic thyroid tumors. Study-wide points: In blood and tumor, TCR beta diversity was reportedly significantly higher in malignant thyroid tumors than in benign nodules.

Via MiXCR, TCRdb re-called the PCR reads. The sample lists some 83,000 clones, approximately 12% occurring once. Thyroid surgery took place with no prior treatment in any patient. This receptor was identified in a female donor with papillary thyroid cancer or a benign thyroid nodule (not recorded which). Some clones in this sample may be carry-over from other donors' samples. V is TRBV29-1 and J is TRBJ2-5; D might be TRBD1 (7 bases). The sequenced material came from tumor tissue. CDR3 nucleotide sequence: TGCAGCGTGGGGGACAACAGGGGAGGAGGAGAGACCCAGTACTTC. Amino acid sequence: CSVGDNRGGGETQYF.